Listed here are 2 T cell receptor beta chains from one sample, sequenced in a study of T cells in Graves' hyperthyroidism and ophthalmopathy. It was RNA transcripts that yielded the amplified TCR beta CDR3 regions. The TCR CDR3 was amplified in a first-round RT-PCR using the HTBI primer set. A single record per CDR3 protein comes from TCRdb applying MiXCR to the multiplex PCR reads. The table has hundreds of thousands of distinct CDR3 sequences, roughly 15% seen once; the top ten hold under 15%. The source material was blood. Receptor source: a woman in her forties or fifties with Graves' ophthalmopathy.

In its sample, this clonotype was seen many times. V is TRBV30 and J is TRBJ1-1, with unresolved D. The CDR3 is 12 residues long. CDR1 and CDR2 (germline): GTSNPN, SVGIG (reference sequence). V was trimmed by 1 base and J by 7 bases, leaving 10 bases between them. The CDR3 spells CAWSATPIEAFF. The CDR3 DNA reads TGTGCCTGGAGTGCAACACCAATTGAAGCTTTCTTT. The full variable domain, its missing parts supplied by reference TRBV30 and TRBJ1-1, is SQTIHQWPATLVQPVGSPLSLECTVEGTSNPNLYWYRQAAGRGLQLLFYSVGIGQISSEVPQNLSASRPQDRQFILSSKKLLLSDSGFYLCAWSATPIEAFFGQGTRLTVV.

This sequence joins TRBV19 and TRBJ2-2, with D unresolved. In germline, CDR1 is LNHDA, CDR2 SQIVND (reference sequence). CDR3 length equals 12 residues. Trimming removed 1 base from V and 6 bases from J, with 3 bases in between. CDR3 amino acids: CASSIGSGELFF. CDR3 DNA sequence: TGTGCCAGTAGTATAGGTTCCGGGGAGCTGTTTTTT.